Listed here is a single TCR beta chain. V lost 2 bases, J lost 5 bases, and 10 bases stayed unmatched. CDR1 and CDR2 (germline): DFQATT, SNEGSKA (reference sequence). The CDR3 has 15 amino acids. This sample stems from a study of CD8 T cells in Susac syndrome. Study as a whole: Patients with Susac syndrome had blood drawn and were at that point therapy-naive, on corticosteroids, or on intravenous immunoglobulin alone.

The RNA input was roughly 0.45 to 1 ug, and it was reverse transcribed with random hexamers. The immunoSEQ assay covered 54 Vbeta and 13 Jbeta segments for CDR3. Each CDR3 protein is one row after TCRdb ran MiXCR on the immunoSEQ multiplex PCR reads. The sample shows 95,000 to 150,000 distinct CDR3 sequences, nearly 96% of them seen only once. TCR beta sequencing covered blood CD8+ and CD4+ T cells. The chain links TRBV20-1 to TRBJ1-2, with TRBD1 matching over 8 bases. The clonotype was recovered from a human donor with Susac syndrome. Material for sequencing was CD4+ T cells from PBMCs. The CDR3 loop reads CSARSGRGPGYGYTF. CDR3 coding DNA: TGCAGTGCTAGATCCGGCAGGGGGCCGGGGTATGGCTACACCTTC.